The rows below give T cell receptor beta chains drawn from one sample of a study of T cell repertoires in cytomegalovirus infection. Their target antigens are unknown. TCRdb re-called the reads with MiXCR, one entry per CDR3 protein. Among over 120,000 distinct CDR3 sequences, over 25% were seen once, and the ten largest hold 52%. The source material was CD8+ T cells from cultured PBMCs, sampled from culture after CMV antigen stimulation. These receptor sequences come from a human donor in good health (CMV status not recorded). Some clones in this sample may be carry-over from other donors' samples. Each CDR3 is given with its conserved first and last residue. A D gene is named only where the DNA matches it firmly. For some rows the clone size is stated as once, few or many, or as a class when expanded; others skip it.

d_gene: .; j_gene: TRBJ2-6; abundance: few; v_gene: TRBV6-5; CDR3nt: TGTGCCAGCAGTTACGCTTGGGGGAGAAACCCATCTGGGGCCAACGTCCTGACTTTC; CDR3aa: CASSYAWGRNPSGANVLTF
d_gene: TRBD2; j_gene: TRBJ2-3; abundance: .; v_gene: TRBV20-1; CDR3nt: TGCAGTGCTATTCAATACTTAGCGGGGGGGCAAGATACGCAGTATTTT; CDR3aa: CSAIQYLAGGQDTQYF
d_gene: .; j_gene: TRBJ1-1; abundance: .; v_gene: TRBV7-6; CDR3nt: TGTGCCAGCAGCTTAGCCGGGAGTAACACTGAAGCTTTCTTT; CDR3aa: CASSLAGSNTEAFF
d_gene: .; j_gene: TRBJ1-4; abundance: .; v_gene: TRBV27; CDR3nt: TGTGCCAGCAGTTTAGTGGGGGGTGCAACTAATGAAAAACTGTTTTTT; CDR3aa: CASSLVGGATNEKLFF
d_gene: .; j_gene: TRBJ1-2; abundance: few; v_gene: TRBV7-9; CDR3nt: TGTGCCAGCAGCCCGGTGGTTAACTATGGCTACACCTTC; CDR3aa: CASSPVVNYGYTF
d_gene: .; j_gene: TRBJ1-2; abundance: many; v_gene: TRBV7-2; CDR3nt: TGTGCCAGCAGCTTAATCGTCCGGGGCATCGACTATGGCTACACCTTC; CDR3aa: CASSLIVRGIDYGYTF
d_gene: .; j_gene: TRBJ1-1; abundance: .; v_gene: TRBV28; CDR3nt: TGTGACAGCAGTTTGATGTTTGGCACTGAAGCTTTCTTT; CDR3aa: CDSSLMFGTEAFF
d_gene: TRBD2; j_gene: TRBJ2-5; abundance: .; v_gene: TRBV7-2; CDR3nt: TGTGCCAGCAGTCTAGCGGGGGGGGTCCAAGAGACCCAGTACTTC; CDR3aa: CASSLAGGVQETQYF
d_gene: .; j_gene: TRBJ1-1; abundance: many; v_gene: TRBV12-3/TRBV12-4; CDR3nt: TGTGCCAGCAGTTGGGGGGGGAACACTGAAGCTTTCTTT; CDR3aa: CASSWGGNTEAFF
d_gene: TRBD1; j_gene: TRBJ2-7; abundance: once; v_gene: TRBV7-4; CDR3nt: TGTGCCAGCACCGGGGACAGTAGATCCTACGAGCAGTACTTC; CDR3aa: CASTGDSRSYEQYF
d_gene: .; j_gene: TRBJ1-1; abundance: .; v_gene: TRBV7-6; CDR3nt: TGTGCCAGCAGCCTAGGGGGGGACACTGAAACTTTCTTT; CDR3aa: CASSLGGDTETFF
d_gene: TRBD2; j_gene: TRBJ2-1; abundance: .; v_gene: TRBV14; CDR3nt: TGTGCCAGCAGCCTAAGTGGGGGGAGGGAGCACCTTCCTTACAATGAGCAGTTCTTC; CDR3aa: CASSLSGGREHLPYNEQFF
d_gene: .; j_gene: TRBJ2-3; abundance: many; v_gene: TRBV7-3; CDR3nt: TGTGCCAGCAGCTTAGTGGGGTCAGATACGCAGTATTTT; CDR3aa: CASSLVGSDTQYF
d_gene: .; j_gene: TRBJ1-1; abundance: .; v_gene: TRBV20-1; CDR3nt: TGCAGTGCACACATCGTCGGGGGGTATTTGAACACTGAAGCTTTCTTT; CDR3aa: CSAHIVGGYLNTEAFF
d_gene: .; j_gene: TRBJ2-7; abundance: many; v_gene: TRBV7-3; CDR3nt: TGTGCCAGCAGCCCCAGTGGGACCGAGCAGTACTTC; CDR3aa: CASSPSGTEQYF
d_gene: .; j_gene: TRBJ2-1; abundance: few; v_gene: TRBV25-1; CDR3nt: TGTGCCAGCAGTGAATTAAGCTTAGAGACCTACAATGAGCAGTTCTTC; CDR3aa: CASSELSLETYNEQFF
d_gene: TRBD2; j_gene: TRBJ2-1; abundance: .; v_gene: TRBV7-3; CDR3nt: TGTGCCAGCAGCCTAAGGGCTAGCGGGGGGGATTACAATGAGCAGTTCTTC; CDR3aa: CASSLRASGGDYNEQFF
d_gene: .; j_gene: TRBJ1-1; abundance: many; v_gene: TRBV6-2/TRBV6-3; CDR3nt: TGTGCCAGCGCTACAGGGTATGAAGCTTTCTTT; CDR3aa: CASATGYEAFF
d_gene: .; j_gene: TRBJ2-1; abundance: many; v_gene: TRBV20-1; CDR3nt: TGCAGTGCTAAGGTCGTGAATGAGCAGTTCTTC; CDR3aa: CSAKVVNEQFF